The 7 T cell receptor beta chains below come from one sample, sequenced in a study of blood T cell repertoires in COVID-19. This table comes from immunoSEQ multiplex PCR, and its TCRdb copy is limited to in-frame clones, with some not included. The repertoire holds hundreds of thousands of clones, with more than 80% as singletons. What was sequenced was peripheral blood. These receptors originate from a woman younger than 45 with active or convalescent COVID-19.

This rearrangement joins TRBV5-1 to TRBJ2-7; 9 nucleotides line up with TRBD1. Germline loops: CDR1 SGHRS, CDR2 YFSETQ. CDR3 length: 14 amino acids. V shed 4 bases, J shed 2 bases, and the junction held 4 bases outside the gene matches. This CDR3 reads CASSGTGLPYEQYF. CDR3 DNA: TGCGCCAGCAGCGGGACAGGGCTCCCCTACGAGCAGTACTTC.

This clone was observed a single time. The V gene is TRBV6-1, the J gene TRBJ2-1, with 8 positions matching TRBD2. Germline V lookup: CDR1 MNHNS, CDR2 SASEGT. CDR3 length: 15 amino acids. V shed 4 bases, J shed 9 bases, and the junction held 11 bases outside the gene matches. For the CDR3, the DNA is TGTGCCAGCAGTGCTGTTCCGGGACTAGTTGGTGAGCAGTTCTTC. Translating it yields CASSAVPGLVGEQFF.

This rearrangement joins TRBV5-5 to TRBJ1-1; 7 nucleotides agree with TRBD1. The CDR3 is 12 amino acids. Germline CDR1 is SGHKS and CDR2 is YYEKEE (reference sequence). With V trimmed by 2 bases and J by 6 bases, 1 base remained unmatched. The DNA of the CDR3 is TGTGCCAGCAGCTTTACAGGGGCTGAAGCTTTCTTT. This codes for CASSFTGAEAFF.

The chain carries TRBV2 and TRBJ2-5; tentatively, D is TRBD2 (5 bases). Germline assignment: CDR1 SNHLY and CDR2 FYNNEI. Trimming removed 5 bases from V and 3 bases from J, with 10 bases in between. CDR3 size: 13 residues. The CDR3 DNA reads as TGTGCCAGCAGTCCCACCGGGGAAGAGACCCAGTACTTC. Amino acids: CASSPTGEETQYF.

This chain uses TRBV20-1 with TRBJ2-5; D may be TRBD2 (5 bases). This CDR3 is built from 11 residues. Germline V gene sequence: CDR1 DFQATT, CDR2 SNEGSKA (reference sequence). Between the trimmed V and J ends, which lost 5 bases and 7 bases, there was a span of 11 bases. This CDR3 reads CSAELVGTQYF. In DNA form, the CDR3 reads TGCAGTGCTGAACTAGTCGGGACCCAGTACTTC.

V is TRBV19 and J is TRBJ1-6; no reliable D call. Germline CDR1 LNHDA, CDR2 SQIVND (reference sequence). This CDR3 contains 14 residues. The germline V and J ends were trimmed by 4 bases and 8 bases, with 12 bases remaining between them. The CDR3 spells CASSTHTGDSPLHF. CDR3 in DNA: TGTGCCAGTAGTACCCACACGGGTGATTCACCCCTCCACTTT.

The chain recombines TRBV4-1 with TRBJ1-2, with 7 positions matching TRBD1. This CDR3 comprises 16 residues. V shed 1 base, J shed 7 bases, and the junction held 12 bases outside the gene matches. The germline gives CDR1 MGHRA, CDR2 YSYEKL. CDR3 nucleotide sequence: TGCGCCAGCAGCCAAGTTGTCGACAGGGTAATCTCTGGCTACACCTTC. Translating gives CASSQVVDRVISGYTF.